This TCR beta chain was recorded in a study of metastatic and nonmetastatic thyroid tumors. TCRdb re-called the PCR reads through MiXCR. The data hold under 25,000 clones, with about 23% observed a single time. Until they underwent thyroid surgery, no patient had received any treatment. Sequenced input: adjacent normal tissue. This receptor was taken from a female donor with papillary thyroid cancer or a benign thyroid nodule (not recorded which). Some clones in this sample may be carry-over from other donors' samples.

The CDR3 is CASSLDPTALEAFF. Written as DNA, the CDR3 is TGTGCCAGCAGCTTAGACCCAACCGCCCTTGAAGCTTTCTTT. The V call is TRBV7-6, the J call TRBJ1-1, with D unresolved. CDR1 and CDR2 (germline): SGHVS, FNYEAQ. CDR3 length: 14 amino acids. V lost 1 base and J 7 bases, leaving 13 bases between the germline ends.